What follows describes a single T cell receptor (beta chain). Using immunoSEQ multiplex PCR, the repertoire was profiled, and TCRdb retains in-frame clones only, with some absent. The sample holds under 60,000 clones, more than 75% seen once. Patients of the Seattle cohort, enrolled during active infection, were followed longitudinally. V gave up 4 bases and J gave up 3 bases, with 10 bases separating them. CDR3 size: 13 residues. Germline-derived CDR1 and CDR2 are WNHNN and SYGVQD (reference sequence). This sample was included in a study of blood T cell repertoires in COVID-19. This sequence joins TRBV10-1 and TRBJ2-7; TRBD2 is a possible D gene (6 bases). The receptor was derived from a woman in her fifties or sixties with COVID-19, enrolled during active disease. Source material: peripheral blood. As DNA, the CDR3 is TGCGCCAGCAGTGCGGGGACTTTCTACGAGCAGTACTTC. Its protein product is CASSAGTFYEQYF.